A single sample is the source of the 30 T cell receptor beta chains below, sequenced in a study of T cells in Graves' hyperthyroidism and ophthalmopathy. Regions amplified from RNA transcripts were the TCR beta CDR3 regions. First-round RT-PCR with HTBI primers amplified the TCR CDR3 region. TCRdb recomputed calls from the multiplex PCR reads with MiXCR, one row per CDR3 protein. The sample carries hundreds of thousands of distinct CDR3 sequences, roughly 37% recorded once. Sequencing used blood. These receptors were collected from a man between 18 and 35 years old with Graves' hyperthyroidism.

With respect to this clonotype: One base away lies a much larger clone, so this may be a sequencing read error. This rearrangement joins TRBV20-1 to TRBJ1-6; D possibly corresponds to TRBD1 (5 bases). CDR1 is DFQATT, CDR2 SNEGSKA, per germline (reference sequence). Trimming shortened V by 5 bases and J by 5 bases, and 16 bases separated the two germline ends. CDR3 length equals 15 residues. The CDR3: CSALAWDADNSPLHF. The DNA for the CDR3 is TGCAGTGCTTTAGCGTGGGACGCTGATAATTCACCCCTCCACTTT.

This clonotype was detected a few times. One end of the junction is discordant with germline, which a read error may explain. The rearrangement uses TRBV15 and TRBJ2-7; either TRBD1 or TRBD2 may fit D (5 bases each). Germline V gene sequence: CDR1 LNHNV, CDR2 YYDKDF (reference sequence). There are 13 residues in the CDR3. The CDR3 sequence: CGTRMGPDYEQYF. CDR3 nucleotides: TGTGGCACCCGGATGGGACCGGATTACGAGCAGTACTTC. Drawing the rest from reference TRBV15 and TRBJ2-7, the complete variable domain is DAMVIQNPRYQVTQFGKPVTLSCSQTLNHNVMYWYQQKSSQAPKLLFHYYDKDFNNEADTPDNFQSRRPNTSFCFLDIRSPGLGDTAMYLCGTRMGPDYEQYFGPGTRLTVT.

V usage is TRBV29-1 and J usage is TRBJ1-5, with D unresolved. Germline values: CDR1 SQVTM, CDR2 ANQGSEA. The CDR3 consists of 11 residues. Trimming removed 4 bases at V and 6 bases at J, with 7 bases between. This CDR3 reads CSVGIGQPQHF. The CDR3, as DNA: TGCAGCGTTGGGATCGGTCAGCCCCAGCATTTT.

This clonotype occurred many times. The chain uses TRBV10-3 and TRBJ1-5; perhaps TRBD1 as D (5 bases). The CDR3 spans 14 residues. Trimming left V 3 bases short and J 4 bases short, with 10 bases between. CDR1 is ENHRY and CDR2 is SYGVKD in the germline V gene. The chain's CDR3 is CAISEGDENQPQHF. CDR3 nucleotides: TGTGCCATCAGTGAAGGGGACGAGAATCAGCCCCAGCATTTT.

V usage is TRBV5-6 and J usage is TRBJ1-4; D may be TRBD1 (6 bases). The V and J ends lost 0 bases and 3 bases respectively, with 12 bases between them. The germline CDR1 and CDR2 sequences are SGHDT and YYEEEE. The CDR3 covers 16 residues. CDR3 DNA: TGTGCCAGCAGCTTGGTCGGAAGGACAGCTAATGAAAAACTGTTTTTT. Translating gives CASSLVGRTANEKLFF.

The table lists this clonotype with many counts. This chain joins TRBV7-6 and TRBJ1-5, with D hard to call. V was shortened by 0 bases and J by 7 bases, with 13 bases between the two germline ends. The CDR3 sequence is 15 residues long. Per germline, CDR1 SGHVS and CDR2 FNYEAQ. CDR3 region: CASSLAPGSLQPQHF. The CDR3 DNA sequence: TGTGCCAGCAGCTTAGCCCCGGGGAGCTTGCAGCCCCAGCATTTT.

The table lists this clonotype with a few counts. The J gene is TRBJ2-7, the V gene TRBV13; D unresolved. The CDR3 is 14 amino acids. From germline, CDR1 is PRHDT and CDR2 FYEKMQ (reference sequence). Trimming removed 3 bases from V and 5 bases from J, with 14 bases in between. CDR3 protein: CASSFGPLADEQYF. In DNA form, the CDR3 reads TGTGCCAGCAGCTTCGGACCCCTGGCCGACGAGCAGTACTTC.

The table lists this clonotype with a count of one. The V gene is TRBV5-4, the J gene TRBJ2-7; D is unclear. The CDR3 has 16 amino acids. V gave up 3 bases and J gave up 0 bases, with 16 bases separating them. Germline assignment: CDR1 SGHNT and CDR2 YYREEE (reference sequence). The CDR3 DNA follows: TGTGCCAGCAGCTGGCAAAACGGAAGCGACTCCTACGAGCAGTACTTC. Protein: CASSWQNGSDSYEQYF.

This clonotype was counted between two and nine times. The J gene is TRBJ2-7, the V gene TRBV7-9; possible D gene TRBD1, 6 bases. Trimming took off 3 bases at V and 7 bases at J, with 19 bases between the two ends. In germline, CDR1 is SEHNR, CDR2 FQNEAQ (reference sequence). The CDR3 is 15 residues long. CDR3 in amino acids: CASSFLAQGIEEQYF. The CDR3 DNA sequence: TGTGCCAGCAGCTTCTTGGCTCAGGGGATCGAGGAGCAGTACTTC.

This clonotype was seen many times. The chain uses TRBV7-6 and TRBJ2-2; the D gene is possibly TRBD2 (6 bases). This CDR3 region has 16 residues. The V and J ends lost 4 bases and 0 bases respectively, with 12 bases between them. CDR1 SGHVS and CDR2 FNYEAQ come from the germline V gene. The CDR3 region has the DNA TGTGCCAGCAGCTCTAGGGGACTCGCGAACACCGGGGAGCTGTTTTTT. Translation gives CASSSRGLANTGELFF.

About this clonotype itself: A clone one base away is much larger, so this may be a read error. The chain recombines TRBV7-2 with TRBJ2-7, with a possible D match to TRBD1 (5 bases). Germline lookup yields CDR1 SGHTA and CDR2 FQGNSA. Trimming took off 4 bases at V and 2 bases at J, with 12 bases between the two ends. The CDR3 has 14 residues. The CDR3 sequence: CASSSGPGTYEQYF. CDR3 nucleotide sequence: TGTGCCAGCAGCTCAGGCCCAGGGACCTACGAGCAGTACTTC.

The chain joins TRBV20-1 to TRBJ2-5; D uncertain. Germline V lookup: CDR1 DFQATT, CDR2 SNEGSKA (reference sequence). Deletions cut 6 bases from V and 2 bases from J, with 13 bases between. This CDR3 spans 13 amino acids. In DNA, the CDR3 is TGCAGTGCGCCTATACACGGACAAGAGACCCAGTACTTC. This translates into CSAPIHGQETQYF.

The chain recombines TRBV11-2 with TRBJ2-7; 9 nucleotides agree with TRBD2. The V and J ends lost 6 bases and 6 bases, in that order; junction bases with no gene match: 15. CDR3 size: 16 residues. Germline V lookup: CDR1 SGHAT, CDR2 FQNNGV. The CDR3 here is CASRTPDRVAGAEQYF. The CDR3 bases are TGTGCCAGCAGAACACCTGACAGGGTAGCGGGAGCCGAGCAGTACTTC.

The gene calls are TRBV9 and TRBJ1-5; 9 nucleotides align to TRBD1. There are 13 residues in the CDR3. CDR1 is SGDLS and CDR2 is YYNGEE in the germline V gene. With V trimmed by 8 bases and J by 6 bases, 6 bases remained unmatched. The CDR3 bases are TGTGCCAGTAACAGGGGGCTCGGTCAGCCCCAGCATTTT. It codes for CASNRGLGQPQHF.

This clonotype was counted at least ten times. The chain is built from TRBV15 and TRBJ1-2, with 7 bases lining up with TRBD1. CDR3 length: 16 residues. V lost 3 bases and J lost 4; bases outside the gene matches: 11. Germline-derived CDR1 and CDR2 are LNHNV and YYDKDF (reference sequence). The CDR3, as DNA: TGTGCCACCAGCAGCGACCCGGGACAGCCAATCTATGGCTACACCTTC. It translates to CATSSDPGQPIYGYTF.

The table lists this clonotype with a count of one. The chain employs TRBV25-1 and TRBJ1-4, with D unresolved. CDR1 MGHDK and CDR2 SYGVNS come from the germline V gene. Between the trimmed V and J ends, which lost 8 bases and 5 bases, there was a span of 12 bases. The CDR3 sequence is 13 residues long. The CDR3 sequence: CASSGDLNEKLFF. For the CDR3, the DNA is TGTGCCAGCTCAGGCGATCTCAATGAAAAACTGTTTTTT.

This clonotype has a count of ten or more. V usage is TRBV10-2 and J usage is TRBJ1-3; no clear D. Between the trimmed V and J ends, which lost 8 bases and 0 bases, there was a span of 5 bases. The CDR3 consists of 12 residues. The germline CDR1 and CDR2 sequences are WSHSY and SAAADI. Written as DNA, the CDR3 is TGCGCCAGCGGGCTCTCTGGAAACACCATATATTTT. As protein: CASGLSGNTIYF.

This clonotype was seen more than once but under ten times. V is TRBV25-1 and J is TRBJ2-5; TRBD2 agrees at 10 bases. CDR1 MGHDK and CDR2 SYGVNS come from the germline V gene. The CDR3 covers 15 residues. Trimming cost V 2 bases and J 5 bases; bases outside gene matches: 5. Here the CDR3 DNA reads TGTGCCAGCAGTGAAAGCGGGGGGGCCGGTGAGACCCAGTACTTC. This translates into CASSESGGAGETQYF.

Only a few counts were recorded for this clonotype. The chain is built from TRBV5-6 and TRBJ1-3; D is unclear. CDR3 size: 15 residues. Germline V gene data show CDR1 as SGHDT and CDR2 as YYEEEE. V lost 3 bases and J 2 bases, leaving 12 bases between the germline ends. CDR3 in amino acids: CASSSLEKTGNTIYF. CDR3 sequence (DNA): TGTGCCAGCAGCTCCCTCGAGAAGACTGGAAACACCATATATTTT.

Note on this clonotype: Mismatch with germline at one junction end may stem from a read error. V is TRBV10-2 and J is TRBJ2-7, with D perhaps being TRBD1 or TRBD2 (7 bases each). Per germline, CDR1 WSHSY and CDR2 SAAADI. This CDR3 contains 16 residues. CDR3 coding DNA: TGCGCCAGCAGCTGGACCCAGGGGGGGCTCCCCTACAAGCAGTACTTC. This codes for CASSWTQGGLPYKQYF.

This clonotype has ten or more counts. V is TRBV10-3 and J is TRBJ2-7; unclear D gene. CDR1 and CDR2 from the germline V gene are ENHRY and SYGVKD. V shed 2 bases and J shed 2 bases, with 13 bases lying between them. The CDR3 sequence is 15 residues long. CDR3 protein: CAISEVRTGTYEQYF. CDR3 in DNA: TGTGCCATCAGTGAGGTCAGGACGGGTACCTACGAGCAGTACTTC.

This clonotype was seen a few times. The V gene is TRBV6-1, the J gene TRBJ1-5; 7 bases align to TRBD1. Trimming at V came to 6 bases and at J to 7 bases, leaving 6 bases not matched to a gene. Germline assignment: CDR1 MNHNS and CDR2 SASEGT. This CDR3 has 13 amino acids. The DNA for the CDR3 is TGTGCCAGCAGATCAGGGGGGGGGCAGCCCCAGCATTTT. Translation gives CASRSGGGQPQHF.

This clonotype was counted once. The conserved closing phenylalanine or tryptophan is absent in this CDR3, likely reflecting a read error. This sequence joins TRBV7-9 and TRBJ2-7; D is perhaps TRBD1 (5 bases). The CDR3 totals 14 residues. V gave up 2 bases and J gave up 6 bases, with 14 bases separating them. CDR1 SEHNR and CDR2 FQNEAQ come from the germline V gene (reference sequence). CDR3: CASSLWGRESEQYL. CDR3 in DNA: TGTGCCAGCAGCTTATGGGGCAGGGAAAGCGAGCAGTACCTC.

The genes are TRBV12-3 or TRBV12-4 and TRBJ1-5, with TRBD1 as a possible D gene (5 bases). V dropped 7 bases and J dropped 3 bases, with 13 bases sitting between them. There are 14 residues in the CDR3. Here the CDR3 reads CASTADSYNQPQHF. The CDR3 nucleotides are TGTGCCAGCACTGCCGACAGCTACAATCAGCCCCAGCATTTT.

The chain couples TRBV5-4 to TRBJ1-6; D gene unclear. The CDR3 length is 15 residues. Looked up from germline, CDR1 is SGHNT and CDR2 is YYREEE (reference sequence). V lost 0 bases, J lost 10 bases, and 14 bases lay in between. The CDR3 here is CASSLVGAPRSPLHF. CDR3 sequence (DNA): TGTGCCAGCAGCTTGGTAGGCGCTCCCCGGTCACCCCTCCACTTT.

CDR3 DNA: TGTGCCAGCAAACAACCGGGGGCTTTGGAAGAGACCCAGTACTTC. As protein: CASKQPGALEETQYF. This chain links TRBV12-3 or TRBV12-4 with TRBJ2-5; D is tentatively TRBD1 or TRBD2 (6 bases each). The CDR3 contains 15 residues. V lost 7 bases to trimming and J lost 3 bases, with 18 bases between them.

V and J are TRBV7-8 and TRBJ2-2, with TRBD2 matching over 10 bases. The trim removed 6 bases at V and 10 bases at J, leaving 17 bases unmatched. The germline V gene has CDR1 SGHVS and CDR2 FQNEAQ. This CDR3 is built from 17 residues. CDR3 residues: CASSSPPTSGASTELFF. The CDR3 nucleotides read TGTGCCAGCAGTTCCCCCCCCACTAGCGGGGCTTCTACGGAGCTGTTTTTT.

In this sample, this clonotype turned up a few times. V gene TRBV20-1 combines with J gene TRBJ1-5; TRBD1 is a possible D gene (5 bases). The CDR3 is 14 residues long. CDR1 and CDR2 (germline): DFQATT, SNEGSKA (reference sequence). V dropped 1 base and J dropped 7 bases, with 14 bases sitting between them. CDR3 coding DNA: TGCAGTGCTAGAGTATCCGGGGGAGACCAGCCCCAGCATTTT. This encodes CSARVSGGDQPQHF.

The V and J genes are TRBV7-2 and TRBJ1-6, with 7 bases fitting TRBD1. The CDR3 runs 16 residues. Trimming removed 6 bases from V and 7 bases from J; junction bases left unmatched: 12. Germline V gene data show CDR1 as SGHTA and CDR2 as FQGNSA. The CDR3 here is CASRPPRGRGNSPLHF. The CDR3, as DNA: TGTGCCAGCAGGCCCCCGAGGGGCAGGGGGAATTCACCCCTCCACTTT.

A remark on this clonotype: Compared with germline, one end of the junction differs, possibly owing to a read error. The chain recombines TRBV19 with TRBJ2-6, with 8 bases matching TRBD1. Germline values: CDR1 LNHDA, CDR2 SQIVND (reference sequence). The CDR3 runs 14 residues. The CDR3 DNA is TGTGCCAGTAGTATGGACAGGGCGGCCTACGTCCTGACTTTC. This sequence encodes CASSMDRAAYVLTF.